The present entry profiles one T cell receptor beta chain with its context. Its antigen remains unknown. The sample is drawn from a study of T cell clonotyping in hematopoietic cell transplantation. Study findings and constraints: CD4 and CD8 repertoire contributions could not be separated without sorting. Pathologically expanded recipient clonotypes increased progressively from day 30 to day 180 as diversity fell.

Some clones are missing from TCRdb's copy, which holds only in-frame ones; the method was immunoSEQ multiplex PCR. The sample contains 9,500 or so clones, about 77% of which appear only once. There are 11 residues in the CDR3. V gave up 7 bases and J gave up 4 bases, with 11 bases separating them. The germline gives CDR1 DFQATT, CDR2 SNEGSKA (reference sequence). The receptor was isolated from a female patient aged 40 to 50 who had an allogeneic stem cell transplant from a related donor, so T cells may come from the graft donor. Some clones in this sample may be carry-over from other donors' samples. Sample: PBMCs, taken 30 days after allogeneic stem cell transplant. The V call is TRBV20-1, the J call TRBJ2-7; D remains ambiguous. CDR3 sequence reads: CSGIADYEQYF. DNA for the CDR3: TGCAGTGGTATAGCAGATTACGAGCAGTACTTC.